This TCR beta chain was recorded in a study of blood T cells in healthy people across ages. Findings and limits, study-wide: More naive CD4+ cells and higher diversity marked long-lived donors relative to aged donors.

It was with a sample-barcoded 5' primer and a J-beta primer mix that a second PCR of roughly 6 to 11 cycles was run. TCRdb itself ran the 5' RACE reads through MiXCR, one entry per CDR3 protein. The table has fewer than 900,000 distinct CDR3 sequences, 49% seen once. Concerning this clonotype: Its antigen is not identified.

The V gene's germline CDR1 is SQVTM and CDR2 ANQGSEA. There are 12 residues in the CDR3. Trimming shortened V by 6 bases and J by 9 bases, and 15 bases separated the two germline ends. Collection of 8.5 to 10 milliliters of peripheral blood was performed for each donor. Each sample provided at least 6 micrograms of extracted total RNA. The source is a woman aged 55-69 years in good health. Source material: blood. The chain carries TRBV29-1 and TRBJ1-5, with D perhaps matching TRBD1 (6 bases). CDR3 sequence (DNA): TGCAGCGTGTCGACAGGACCGGGGCCCCAGCATTTT. It codes for CSVSTGPGPQHF.